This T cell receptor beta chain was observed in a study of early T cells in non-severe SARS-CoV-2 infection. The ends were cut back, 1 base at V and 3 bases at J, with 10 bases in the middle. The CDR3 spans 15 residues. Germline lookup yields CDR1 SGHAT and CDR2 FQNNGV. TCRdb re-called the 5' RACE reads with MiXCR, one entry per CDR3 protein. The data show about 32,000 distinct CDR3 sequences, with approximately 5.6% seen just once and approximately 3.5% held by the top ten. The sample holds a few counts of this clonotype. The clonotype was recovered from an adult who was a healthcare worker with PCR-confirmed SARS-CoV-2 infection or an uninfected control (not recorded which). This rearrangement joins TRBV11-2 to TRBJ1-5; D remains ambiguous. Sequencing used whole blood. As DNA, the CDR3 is TGTGCCAGCAGCTTAGGCCAAGCCTACAATCAGCCCCAGCATTTT. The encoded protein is CASSLGQAYNQPQHF.